One and the same sample provided the 20 T cell receptor beta chains below, sequenced in a study of cytomegalovirus exposure and HLA in healthy donors. Researchers ran the PCR with 60 Vbeta and 13 Jbeta primers. TCRdb's table, derived via immunoSEQ multiplex PCR, lists solely in-frame clones and lacks some. This sample has about 87,000 clones, with 74% found just once. The sample was PBMCs. These receptors came from a man in his thirties or forties in good health and CMV-seropositive.

This rearrangement joins TRBV2 to TRBJ1-5, with 8 bases matching TRBD1. CDR1 and CDR2 (germline): SNHLY, FYNNEI. This CDR3 contains 17 residues. J was trimmed by 2 bases and V by 5 bases; bases with no gene match: 11. This chain's CDR3 is CASSPDRGGLGNQPQHF. The CDR3 DNA reads TGTGCCAGCAGTCCAGACAGGGGTGGATTAGGCAATCAGCCCCAGCATTTT.

This clone has a handful of counts. CDR3 bases: TGCAGCGTTGAAGATCGTTGGGAGAGGGTAGCTGGCAATGAGCAGTTCTTC. Encoded protein: CSVEDRWERVAGNEQFF. The J gene is TRBJ2-1, the V gene TRBV29-1, with D perhaps matching TRBD2 (5 bases). From germline, CDR1 is SQVTM and CDR2 ANQGSEA. This CDR3 contains 17 residues. V lost 0 bases and J lost 6, with 21 bases in between.

V is TRBV7-9 and J is TRBJ1-4; D gene uncertain. V was shortened by 5 bases and J by 4 bases, with 5 bases between the two germline ends. CDR3 size: 12 residues. CDR1 is SEHNR, CDR2 FQNEAQ, per germline (reference sequence). CDR3 DNA sequence: TGTGCCAGCAGCCGGGATAATGAAAAACTGTTTTTT. Translating it yields CASSRDNEKLFF.

The V gene is TRBV4-2, the J gene TRBJ2-7, with TRBD2 identical over 10 bases. Germline V gives CDR1 LGHNA, CDR2 YNFKEQ. The CDR3 spans 18 residues. V was pared by 0 bases and J by 0 bases, with 8 bases of the junction left unmatched. CDR3 residues: CASSQDVSGGSFSYEQYF. The CDR3, as DNA: TGTGCCAGCAGCCAAGATGTTAGCGGGGGGTCGTTCTCCTACGAGCAGTACTTC.

This clone was seen just once. The chain carries TRBV29-1 and TRBJ2-7, with no clear D. The CDR3 loop spans 11 amino acids. CDR1 and CDR2 from the germline V gene are SQVTM and ANQGSEA. Trimming stripped 2 bases from V and 3 bases from J, with 5 bases between. DNA for the CDR3: TGCAGCGTTGAAACGGGCTACGAGCAGTACTTC. This translates into CSVETGYEQYF.

The chain links TRBV27 to TRBJ2-3; 11 bases match TRBD2. The junction had 5 bases not matched to a gene; V was cut back by 7 bases and J by 5 bases. The CDR3 extends over 14 amino acids. Germline CDR1 and CDR2: MNHEY and SMNVEV (reference sequence). Here the CDR3 reads CASNLAGGGDTQYF. CDR3 nucleotides: TGTGCCAGCAACCTAGCGGGGGGAGGAGATACGCAGTATTTT.

To note about this clone: One end of the junction fails to match germline, which may point to a read error. The chain carries TRBV29-1 and TRBJ1-2, with D hard to call. The CDR3 contains 14 residues. Per the germline V gene, CDR1 is SQVTM and CDR2 is ANQGSEA. CDR3 amino acids: CSVESAGESYGYPF. The CDR3 DNA follows: TGCAGCGTTGAATCGGCAGGCGAAAGCTATGGCTACCCCTTC.

The gene calls are TRBV5-6 and TRBJ2-7; weak D call: TRBD2 (5 bases). Germline V CDR1 and CDR2: SGHDT, YYEEEE. CDR3 length: 15 amino acids. The V end lost 4 bases, the J end lost 3 bases, and 17 bases lay between the germline ends. CDR3 sequence reads: CASSAISGYHYEQYF. The CDR3 nucleotides are TGTGCCAGCAGCGCTATCTCGGGGTACCACTACGAGCAGTACTTC. Combining the CDR3 with reference TRBV5-6 and TRBJ2-7 gives the whole variable domain DAGVTQSPTHLIKTRGQQVTLRCSPKSGHDTVSWYQQALGQGPQFIFQYYEEEERQRGNFPDRFSGHQFPNYSSELNVNALLLGDSALYLCASSAISGYHYEQYFGPGTRLTVT.

The rearrangement joins TRBV9 to TRBJ2-1; possibly TRBD2 for D (6 bases). CDR3 size: 14 residues. Trimming stripped 3 bases from V and 5 bases from J, with 12 bases between. CDR1 SGDLS and CDR2 YYNGEE come from the germline V gene. CDR3 coding DNA: TGTGCCAGCAGCGACCGGGACTCTAACAATGAGCAGTTCTTC. Translation gives CASSDRDSNNEQFF.

The chain is built from TRBV2 and TRBJ2-7; TRBD1 is a possible D gene (5 bases). This CDR3 contains 13 residues. Germline CDR1 is SNHLY and CDR2 is FYNNEI. Trimming cost V 4 bases and J 4 bases, with 11 bases left between them. Written as DNA, the CDR3 is TGTGCCAGCAGTGTCGCTCAGGGATACGAGCAGTACTTC. It is translated as CASSVAQGYEQYF.

The CDR3: CASSVDPGGEEQYF. As DNA, the CDR3 is TGTGCCAGCAGCGTAGATCCGGGAGGGGAAGAGCAGTACTTC. The chain recombines TRBV9 with TRBJ2-7, with 8 bases aligning to TRBD2. The CDR3 has 14 residues. V lost 0 bases and J lost 7; bases outside the gene matches: 6. Germline V gene data show CDR1 as SGDLS and CDR2 as YYNGEE.

The rearrangement joins TRBV9 to TRBJ2-1; TRBD2 matches 7 bases. CDR3 length equals 15 residues. The germline CDR1 and CDR2 sequences are SGDLS and YYNGEE. The junction had 8 bases not matched to a gene; V was cut back by 4 bases and J by 4 bases. The CDR3 protein is CASSLPAGEYNEQFF. CDR3 bases: TGTGCCAGCAGCCTGCCGGCGGGGGAATACAATGAGCAGTTCTTC.

The chain carries TRBV25-1 and TRBJ2-7; TRBD2 might be the D (6 bases). The CDR3 runs 13 residues. CDR1 is MGHDK, CDR2 SYGVNS, per germline. The V gene lost 3 bases and the J gene lost 6 bases, with 12 bases spanning the gap. CDR3 region: CASSELAASEQYF. The CDR3 DNA sequence: TGTGCCAGCAGTGAGTTAGCGGCTTCCGAGCAGTACTTC.

This clone was detected only a few times. The chain combines TRBV9 with TRBJ1-4, with a weak D call TRBD1 (5 bases). The germline V gene has CDR1 SGDLS and CDR2 YYNGEE. V was cut by 2 bases and J by 6 bases, with 14 bases left in between. This CDR3 spans 15 amino acids. The CDR3 DNA sequence: TGTGCCAGCAGCGTGGGTCGGCCGGGGGATGAAAAACTGTTTTTT. Its protein product is CASSVGRPGDEKLFF.

The chain links TRBV15 to TRBJ2-5; D perhaps matches TRBD2 (6 bases). V lost 0 bases and J 5 bases, leaving 16 bases between the germline ends. Germline V gene lookup returns CDR1 LNHNV and CDR2 YYDKDF (reference sequence). The length of the CDR3 is 16 residues. The CDR3, as DNA: TGTGCCACCAGCAGAGATGGCGGGCGGGGAAAGGAGACCCAGTACTTC. This sequence encodes CATSRDGGRGKETQYF.

This rearrangement joins TRBV14 to TRBJ2-5; 10 bases match TRBD2. Per the germline V gene, CDR1 is SGHDN and CDR2 is FVKESK. The CDR3 totals 15 residues. After removal of 3 bases from V and 5 bases from J, the junction contained 6 bases not matched to a gene. CDR3 DNA sequence: TGTGCCAGCAGCCATAGCGGGGGGTTTTCGGAGACCCAGTACTTC. Translated, it gives CASSHSGGFSETQYF.

This clone was observed once. The chain employs TRBV6-6 and TRBJ2-7, with D maybe TRBD1 (5 bases). Germline CDR1 reads MNHNY; CDR2 reads SVGAGI (reference sequence). The CDR3 consists of 13 residues. Trimming removed 5 bases at V and 0 bases at J, with 8 bases between. CDR3 loop: CASSRQPSYEQYF. CDR3 nucleotide sequence: TGTGCCAGCAGTCGACAGCCCTCCTACGAGCAGTACTTC.

The chain employs TRBV4-2 and TRBJ2-7; perhaps TRBD2 as D (5 bases). The CDR3 spans 16 residues. V was trimmed by 0 bases and J by 5 bases, leaving 17 bases between them. CDR1 and CDR2 (germline): LGHNA, YNFKEQ. In DNA form, the CDR3 reads TGTGCCAGCAGCCAAGATAGGGCATCGGAGGTCCACGAGCAGTACTTC. Translating gives CASSQDRASEVHEQYF.

The chain recombines TRBV5-1 with TRBJ2-6, with D possibly matching TRBD2 (6 bases). Germline V gives CDR1 SGHRS, CDR2 YFSETQ. Trimming left V 4 bases short and J 2 bases short, with 10 bases between. CDR3 length: 15 amino acids. CDR3 in DNA: TGCGCCAGCAGCCGGGAGCAGCCTGGGGCCAACGTCCTGACTTTC. This gives the protein CASSREQPGANVLTF.

The chain uses TRBV6-5 and TRBJ1-2; D not resolved. The CDR3 length is 16 residues. Per germline, CDR1 MNHEY and CDR2 SVGAGI. The V gene lost 0 bases and the J gene lost 3 bases, with 14 bases spanning the gap. In nucleotides, the CDR3 is TGTGCCAGCAGTTACTCGGGCCACCCGTCTGACTATGGCTACACCTTC. Its protein product is CASSYSGHPSDYGYTF.